This is a list of T cell receptor beta chains from one sample in a study of T cells after yellow fever vaccination. Each CDR3 protein gets one entry after TCRdb re-called the 5' RACE reads with MiXCR. This table has more than 450,000 distinct CDR3 sequences, 20% to 25% appearing once. Material: PBMCs, obtained less than 25 days after the first yellow fever vaccination. Receptor source: a man aged 18 to 29 who received the YFV17D yellow fever vaccine. CDR3s include the opening cysteine and the closing phenylalanine or tryptophan. Each record gives: CDR3 protein, CDR3 DNA, D gene, clone size, V gene, J gene. D genes are given only for firm matches. The listing skips clone size in some rows; elsewhere it reads once, few, many or a size class.

CDR3 protein: CSATGGGGLDTQYF; CDR3 DNA: TGCAGTGCCACAGGTGGCGGGGGGTTGGATACGCAGTATTTT; D gene: TRBD2; clone size: NA; V gene: TRBV20-1; J gene: TRBJ2-3
CDR3 protein: CASSQDWGEKLFF; CDR3 DNA: TGCGCCAGCAGCCAAGATTGGGGGGAAAAACTGTTTTTT; D gene: NA; clone size: many; V gene: TRBV4-3; J gene: TRBJ1-4
CDR3 protein: CASSLEVQGEKLFF; CDR3 DNA: TGTGCCAGCAGTTTAGAGGTCCAGGGAGAAAAACTGTTTTTT; D gene: NA; clone size: NA; V gene: TRBV12-3/TRBV12-4; J gene: TRBJ1-4
CDR3 protein: CSVRSFPLSGETQYF; CDR3 DNA: TGCAGCGTTCGCTCTTTCCCACTCAGCGGGGAGACCCAGTACTTC; D gene: NA; clone size: NA; V gene: TRBV29-1; J gene: TRBJ2-5
CDR3 protein: CASSRTGTVPDTQYF; CDR3 DNA: TGTGCCAGCAGCAGGACAGGGACAGTTCCAGATACGCAGTATTTT; D gene: TRBD1; clone size: many; V gene: TRBV5-6; J gene: TRBJ2-3
CDR3 protein: CAISGSYLANYGYTF; CDR3 DNA: TGTGCCATCAGTGGCTCCTATCTAGCTAACTATGGCTACACCTTC; D gene: NA; clone size: NA; V gene: TRBV10-3; J gene: TRBJ1-2
CDR3 protein: CASSLKAHEQYF; CDR3 DNA: TGTGCCAGCAGCTTAAAAGCTCACGAGCAGTACTTC; D gene: NA; clone size: NA; V gene: TRBV7-9; J gene: TRBJ2-7
CDR3 protein: CASLTPGSLNTEAFF; CDR3 DNA: TGTGCCAGCCTAACCCCAGGGTCCCTGAACACTGAAGCTTTCTTT; D gene: NA; clone size: NA; V gene: TRBV12-3/TRBV12-4; J gene: TRBJ1-1
CDR3 protein: CASSQEKGFYNEQFF; CDR3 DNA: TGCGCCAGCAGCCAAGAAAAGGGTTTCTACAATGAGCAGTTCTTC; D gene: NA; clone size: NA; V gene: TRBV4-1; J gene: TRBJ2-1
CDR3 protein: CASSKTANYGYTF; CDR3 DNA: TGTGCCAGCAGCAAAACAGCGAACTATGGCTACACCTTC; D gene: NA; clone size: many; V gene: TRBV11-2; J gene: TRBJ1-2
CDR3 protein: CASSAGGIAFF; CDR3 DNA: TGTGCCAGCAGCGCCGGAGGGATAGCTTTCTTT; D gene: NA; clone size: NA; V gene: TRBV9; J gene: TRBJ1-1
CDR3 protein: CATSEGQNPEKLFF; CDR3 DNA: TGTGCCACCAGTGAAGGACAGAATCCTGAAAAACTGTTTTTT; D gene: NA; clone size: NA; V gene: TRBV24-1; J gene: TRBJ1-4
CDR3 protein: CATSLNQETQYF; CDR3 DNA: TGTGCCACCAGTCTCAATCAAGAGACCCAGTACTTC; D gene: NA; clone size: few; V gene: TRBV24-1; J gene: TRBJ2-5
CDR3 protein: CASSLFGRLYYNEQFF; CDR3 DNA: TGTGCCAGCAGCTTATTTGGTAGGCTCTACTACAATGAGCAGTTCTTC; D gene: NA; clone size: many; V gene: TRBV7-2; J gene: TRBJ2-1
CDR3 protein: CASSPRSYNEQFF; CDR3 DNA: TGCGCCAGCAGCCCCCGATCCTACAATGAGCAGTTCTTC; D gene: NA; clone size: NA; V gene: TRBV5-1; J gene: TRBJ2-1
CDR3 protein: CASSSLRESTEAFF; CDR3 DNA: TGTGCCAGCAGCTCCTTACGGGAGAGCACTGAAGCTTTCTTT; D gene: NA; clone size: NA; V gene: TRBV11-2; J gene: TRBJ1-1
CDR3 protein: CASSFGRITDTQYF; CDR3 DNA: TGTGCCAGCAGCTTTGGGCGGATCACAGATACGCAGTATTTT; D gene: NA; clone size: NA; V gene: TRBV7-9; J gene: TRBJ2-3